This T cell receptor beta chain was recorded in a study of blood T cell repertoires in COVID-19. Study-wide context: Sources were T cells, B-cell-depleted T cells, or PBMCs; the material itself was cDNA or gDNA.

Using immunoSEQ multiplex PCR, the repertoire was profiled, and TCRdb retains in-frame clones only, with some absent. The sample records about 240,000 clones, roughly nine tenths being singletons. The CDR3 runs 15 residues. V dropped 4 bases and J dropped 4; count of bases not matched to a gene: 8. Germline V CDR1 and CDR2: SGHKS, YYEKEE (reference sequence). V and J are TRBV5-5 and TRBJ2-5; 9 nucleotides line up with TRBD2. The sample comprised peripheral blood. The TCR sequence derives from a man aged 60 to 69 with acute or convalescent COVID-19. The CDR3 region has the DNA TGTGCCAGCAGCCCTAGCGGGGAGACCCTAGAGACCCAGTACTTC. Its translation is CASSPSGETLETQYF.